This record covers a single T cell receptor (beta chain). The protocol was immunoSEQ multiplex PCR, while the TCRdb copy is restricted to in-frame clones and leaves out a portion. This sample has roughly 74,000 clones; 70% to 90% occur once, and the top ten carry less than 2%. The germline V gene has CDR1 GTSNPN and CDR2 SVGIG (reference sequence). The V gene end was trimmed by 0 bases and the J gene end by 3 bases; junction bases not matched to a gene: 7. CDR3 length: 17 residues. The data are from a study of blood T cell repertoires in COVID-19. The rearrangement links TRBV30 to TRBJ2-1, with 11 positions matching TRBD2. Sequencing was carried out using peripheral blood. This TCR was recovered from an elderly woman with active or convalescent COVID-19. CDR3 loop: CAWSVTSGSPLYNEQFF. Written as DNA, the CDR3 is TGTGCCTGGAGTGTAACTAGCGGGAGCCCCCTCTACAATGAGCAGTTCTTC.